In this sample, the clone carrying this T cell receptor (beta chain) turned up many times. This sample stems from a study of response to subunit inactivated influenza vaccine. Via MiXCR, TCRdb re-called the RT-PCR reads, giving one row per CDR3 protein. The sample includes about 570,000 distinct CDR3 sequences, 10% to 12% of them seen just once. Per the germline V gene, CDR1 is SGHRS and CDR2 is YFSETQ. This CDR3 has 15 residues. Between the trimmed V and J ends, which lost 4 bases and 4 bases, there was a span of 17 bases. Another study also made use of these data, one on T cells expressing NK-cell markers. As that report states: Researchers built TCR beta cDNA using 5'RACE template switching with UMIs.

Sequenced material: PBMCs from blood, taken on the day of vaccination. V gene TRBV5-1 combines with J gene TRBJ2-5; a weak D match, TRBD2 (6 bases). The TCR was taken from a man aged 50-59 years who received an inactivated influenza vaccine. CDR3 protein: CASSENRNGGETQYF. The CDR3 coding sequence is TGCGCCAGCAGCGAAAACCGGAACGGGGGAGAGACCCAGTACTTC.